This passage covers 3 T cell receptor beta chains from one sample sequenced in a study of blood T cell dynamics during melanoma immunotherapy. TCRdb's table, derived via immunoSEQ multiplex PCR, lists solely in-frame clones and lacks some. The data show approximately 11,000 clones, more than 70% seen once. The time point was: week 3, after first cycle of checkpoint inhibitor. The specimen comprised blood, sampled from a patient treated with checkpoint blockade. These receptors originate from a human donor with melanoma.

The chain recombines TRBV27 with TRBJ1-1, with D tentatively TRBD1 (5 bases). This CDR3 contains 18 residues. CDR1 and CDR2 (germline): MNHEY, SMNVEV (reference sequence). V lost 4 bases, J lost 0 bases, and 21 bases lay in between. CDR3 region: CASSWVAGSLGVNTEAFF. The CDR3 region has the DNA TGTGCCAGCAGTTGGGTTGCGGGGTCCCTAGGGGTGAACACTGAAGCTTTCTTT.

V is TRBV19 and J is TRBJ2-7; TRBD2 might be the D (7 bases). This CDR3 spans 12 amino acids. CDR1 LNHDA and CDR2 SQIVND come from the germline V gene (reference sequence). V lost 9 bases and J lost 4, with 13 bases in between. CDR3 DNA: TGTGCCAGCCAAGGGGGAGGGTACGAGCAGTACTTC. Translating it yields CASQGGGYEQYF.

The chain combines TRBV5-1 with TRBJ2-1; 10 positions agree with TRBD2. The CDR3 is 16 amino acids. Germline loops: CDR1 SGHRS, CDR2 YFSETQ. Losses at the gene ends were 4 bases for V and 5 bases for J; bases not matched to a gene: 9. CDR3 amino acids: CASSPPGLALNNEQFF. The DNA of the CDR3 is TGCGCCAGCAGCCCGCCGGGACTAGCGTTGAACAATGAGCAGTTCTTC.